This T cell receptor beta chain was observed in a study of blood T cell repertoires in COVID-19. Background on the study: Spain, Italy and the United States supplied samples that represented acute and convalescent COVID-19.

Original analysis: Cell counts per sample came from amplifying reference gene primers. Method: immunoSEQ multiplex PCR; TCRdb's copy keeps in-frame clones and lacks some. The V and J calls and clone size come from that table; D and trimming were worked out from the DNA. In the table there are under 100,000 clones, about 85% of which are singletons. During active infection, Seattle patients enrolled and were then monitored through disease. CDR1 and CDR2 from the germline V gene are SEHNR and FQNEAQ (reference sequence). V gave up 5 bases and J gave up 6 bases; unmatched junction bases: 10. The CDR3 has 15 residues.

Specimen: peripheral blood. The chain couples TRBV7-9 to TRBJ1-5, with 7 bases aligning to TRBD1. This TCR was sampled from a woman aged 80 or over with COVID-19, enrolled during active disease. CDR3: CASSDLDRVVQPQHF. In DNA form, the CDR3 reads TGTGCCAGCAGCGATCTTGACAGGGTCGTTCAGCCCCAGCATTTT.